Below, 11 T cell receptor beta chains from the same sample are listed, as sequenced in a study of long-term antiretroviral therapy in people with HIV. Running of the v3.0 immunoSEQ assay took place at survey level. Clones were sequenced by immunoSEQ multiplex PCR, and TCRdb holds only the in-frame ones, with some missing. The repertoire holds about 24,000 clones, with about four fifths as singletons. Here the sequenced sample was unsorted PBMCs, taken at the start of antiretroviral therapy, before treatment. The receptors originated from a woman aged 18-29 years with HIV.

This clone has only one observation. The chain employs TRBV2 and TRBJ2-2; D remains unclear. CDR1 is SNHLY and CDR2 is FYNNEI in the germline V gene. CDR3 length: 16 residues. V was shortened by 2 bases and J by 0 bases, with 10 bases between the two germline ends. CDR3: CASSEIYFANTGELFF. The CDR3 DNA is TGTGCCAGCAGTGAAATTTACTTCGCGAACACCGGGGAGCTGTTTTTT.

This chain joins TRBV28 and TRBJ2-7; D might be TRBD2 (6 bases). Germline CDR1 MDHEN, CDR2 SYDVKM. The ends were cut back, 5 bases at V and 6 bases at J, with 14 bases in the middle. This CDR3 has 13 residues. The CDR3 loop is CASSRGGTGEQYF. DNA of the CDR3: TGTGCCAGCAGTCGAGGCGGGACGGGCGAGCAGTACTTC.

This chain uses TRBV7-2 with TRBJ2-5; 8 bases match TRBD1. V shed 5 bases and J 6 bases; nucleotides not matched to a gene: 5. The germline V gene has CDR1 SGHTA and CDR2 FQGNSA. The CDR3 consists of 13 residues. The CDR3 coding sequence is TGTGCCAGCAGCAATCAGGGGGCTCAGACCCAGTACTTC. Amino acids: CASSNQGAQTQYF.

This chain uses TRBV5-6 with TRBJ2-3; D is perhaps TRBD2 (6 bases). This CDR3 is built from 14 residues. Trimming took off 0 bases at V and 2 bases at J, with 7 bases between the two ends. Per the germline V gene, CDR1 is SGHDT and CDR2 is YYEEEE. The CDR3 is CASSLGLDTDTQYF. CDR3 coding DNA: TGTGCCAGCAGCTTGGGACTAGACACAGATACGCAGTATTTT.

The rearrangement uses TRBV5-1 and TRBJ2-2, with no clear D. CDR3 length: 15 amino acids. V dropped 2 bases and J dropped 1 base, with 9 bases sitting between them. Germline CDR1 is SGHRS and CDR2 is YFSETQ. CDR3 DNA: TGCGCCAGCAGCTTTTCGACTGGGAACACCGGGGAGCTGTTTTTT. Encoded protein: CASSFSTGNTGELFF.

The chain is built from TRBV10-3 and TRBJ2-2; 8 bases are a match to TRBD1. The CDR3 totals 16 residues. The V gene end was trimmed by 0 bases and the J gene end by 6 bases; junction bases not matched to a gene: 6. Germline values: CDR1 ENHRY, CDR2 SYGVKD. CDR3 sequence reads: CAISESRPQGAGELFF. CDR3 DNA: TGTGCCATCAGTGAGTCGAGACCACAGGGGGCCGGGGAGCTGTTTTTT.

V usage is TRBV7-3 and J usage is TRBJ1-1, with TRBD1 as a possible D gene (6 bases). In germline, CDR1 is SGHTA, CDR2 FQGTGA. Trimming removed 1 base at V and 1 base at J, with 7 bases between. CDR3 length equals 14 residues. CDR3 sequence reads: CASSLIGGNTEAFF. The CDR3 DNA reads as TGTGCCAGCAGCTTAATAGGGGGGAACACTGAAGCTTTCTTT.

V usage is TRBV19 and J usage is TRBJ1-5; no clear D. V was cut by 3 bases and J by 2 bases, with 11 bases left in between. CDR3 length equals 15 residues. Germline CDR1 LNHDA, CDR2 SQIVND (reference sequence). Written as DNA, the CDR3 is TGTGCCAGTAGTATGGGGAAAGGACGCAATCAGCCCCAGCATTTT. Its translation is CASSMGKGRNQPQHF.

The chain uses TRBV30 and TRBJ1-1; D remains unclear. The CDR3 length is 11 residues. The germline V gene has CDR1 GTSNPN and CDR2 SVGIG (reference sequence). V dropped 4 bases and J dropped 1 base, with 4 bases sitting between them. In DNA form, the CDR3 reads TGTGCCTGGAAACAGAACACTGAAGCTTTCTTT. It yields the protein CAWKQNTEAFF.

This sequence joins TRBV29-1 and TRBJ1-4; 10 bases match TRBD1. From germline, CDR1 is SQVTM and CDR2 ANQGSEA. The CDR3 is 13 amino acids. With V trimmed by 7 bases and J by 8 bases, 7 bases remained unmatched. The DNA for the CDR3 is TGCAGCGCCGCCGGGACAGGGGAAGAAAAACTGTTTTTT. Its protein product is CSAAGTGEEKLFF.

The J gene is TRBJ2-7, the V gene TRBV5-1, with 7 bases that match TRBD1. The CDR3 runs 14 residues. The germline gives CDR1 SGHRS, CDR2 YFSETQ. J was trimmed by 0 bases and V by 3 bases; bases with no gene match: 3. CDR3 bases: TGCGCCAGCAGCTCCCGGACAGGCTCCTACGAGCAGTACTTC. This sequence encodes CASSSRTGSYEQYF.